The 22 T cell receptor beta chains reported below all come from one sample, sequenced in a study of neoadjuvant nivolumab and ipilimumab in lung cancer. The data were produced by immunoSEQ multiplex PCR, yet TCRdb's version contains in-frame clones alone and is incomplete. The sample comprises 8,500 to 10,000 clones, around 77% of which are singletons, and approximately 7.5% rests with the top ten. The material sequenced was tumor tissue, taken after neoadjuvant nivolumab, alone or with ipilimumab, at or shortly before surgery. The receptors originated from an adult with non-small cell lung cancer. Some clones in this sample may be carry-over from other donors' samples.

The chain joins TRBV7-8 to TRBJ1-4; maybe TRBD1 (5 bases). V gave up 5 bases and J gave up 7 bases, with 20 bases separating them. Germline CDR1 and CDR2: SGHVS and FQNEAQ. This CDR3 is 16 amino acids long. The CDR3 sequence: CASSPTLDTGGEKLFF. The CDR3 DNA is TGTGCCAGCAGCCCCACTCTGGACACCGGGGGTGAAAAACTGTTTTTT.

V is TRBV7-6 and J is TRBJ2-7; possibly TRBD2 for D (6 bases). Germline CDR1 reads SGHVS; CDR2 reads FNYEAQ. V lost 8 bases and J 5 bases, leaving 19 bases between the germline ends. The CDR3 has 14 residues. Here the CDR3 reads CASGRIPSAHEQYF. In nucleotides, the CDR3 is TGTGCCAGCGGGAGGATCCCCTCCGCCCACGAGCAGTACTTC.

This clone appeared a few times. The genes are TRBV4-3 and TRBJ1-6, with D perhaps TRBD1 (5 bases). This CDR3 spans 17 amino acids. Germline CDR1 reads LGHNA; CDR2 reads YSLEER. V was clipped by 0 bases and J by 14 bases, with 23 bases between them. The CDR3 reads CASSQDARPGWLETLHF. The DNA of the CDR3 is TGCGCCAGCAGCCAAGATGCCCGGCCAGGGTGGTTAGAAACCCTCCACTTT.

Only a few counts were recorded for this clone. V usage is TRBV5-6 and J usage is TRBJ2-7, with unresolved D. Trimming left V 2 bases short and J 4 bases short, with 4 bases between. The V gene's germline CDR1 is SGHDT and CDR2 YYEEEE. The length of the CDR3 is 11 residues. CDR3 coding DNA: TGTGCCAGCAGCTTTTTATACGAGCAGTACTTC. It is translated as CASSFLYEQYF. The whole variable domain, remainder taken from reference TRBV5-6 and TRBJ2-7, is DAGVTQSPTHLIKTRGQQVTLRCSPKSGHDTVSWYQQALGQGPQFIFQYYEEEERQRGNFPDRFSGHQFPNYSSELNVNALLLGDSALYLCASSFLYEQYFGPGTRLTVT.

This sequence joins TRBV7-2 and TRBJ2-7; D may be TRBD2 (6 bases). In germline, CDR1 is SGHTA, CDR2 FQGNSA. The CDR3 runs to 13 residues. Deletions cut 1 base from V and 6 bases from J, with 10 bases between. CDR3 nucleotide sequence: TGTGCCAGCAGCTTAGATTGGGACTCCGAGCAGTACTTC. Its protein product is CASSLDWDSEQYF. Supplemented by reference TRBV7-2 and TRBJ2-7, the full variable domain reads GAGVSQSPSNKVTEKGKDVELRCDPISGHTALYWYRQSLGQGLEFLIYFQGNSAPDKSGLPSDRFSAERTGGSVSTLTIQRTQQEDSAVYLCASSLDWDSEQYFGPGTRLTVT.

This clone was found a few times. This sequence joins TRBV2 and TRBJ1-1; 7 bases align to TRBD1. The CDR3 length is 13 residues. J lost 1 base, V lost 6 bases, and 2 bases had no gene match. Germline loops: CDR1 SNHLY, CDR2 FYNNEI. The CDR3 protein is CASRYRGNTEAFF. CDR3 DNA sequence: TGTGCCAGCAGGTACAGGGGGAACACTGAAGCTTTCTTT.

The chain carries TRBV18 and TRBJ2-7; 7 nucleotides align to TRBD1. The junction had 3 bases not matched to a gene; V was cut back by 1 base and J by 0 bases. This CDR3 is built from 15 residues. From germline, CDR1 is KGHSH and CDR2 LQKENI. As DNA, the CDR3 is TGTGCCAGCTCACCACAGACAGGGACCTCCTACGAGCAGTACTTC. Its protein product is CASSPQTGTSYEQYF.

The chain links TRBV29-1 to TRBJ1-2; D not certain. The CDR3 length is 13 residues. V lost 8 bases and J lost 7, with 20 bases in between. Germline V gene data show CDR1 as SQVTM and CDR2 as ANQGSEA. The CDR3 loop reads CSSGVAQTSGYTF. DNA for the CDR3: TGCAGCTCCGGGGTGGCCCAAACCTCTGGCTACACCTTC. The whole variable domain, remainder taken from reference TRBV29-1 and TRBJ1-2, is SAVISQKPSRDICQRGTSLTIQCQVDSQVTMMFWYRQQPGQSLTLIATANQGSEATYESGFVIDKFPISRPNLTFSTLTVSNMSPEDSSIYLCSSGVAQTSGYTFGSGTRLTVV.

J is TRBJ2-7 and V is TRBV27; no clear D gene. The CDR3 is 14 residues long. Trimming left V 4 bases short and J 3 bases short, with 13 bases between. Per the germline V gene, CDR1 is MNHEY and CDR2 is SMNVEV (reference sequence). CDR3 amino acids: CASSSVGGFYEQYF. DNA of the CDR3: TGTGCCAGCAGTTCGGTGGGCGGATTCTACGAGCAGTACTTC.

V gene TRBV9 combines with J gene TRBJ2-7; 8 positions match TRBD1. With V trimmed by 4 bases and J by 3 bases, 6 bases remained unmatched. Germline V lookup: CDR1 SGDLS, CDR2 YYNGEE. This CDR3 contains 14 residues. CDR3 protein: CASSPRQGNYEQYF. CDR3 nucleotide sequence: TGTGCCAGCAGCCCACGACAGGGGAACTACGAGCAGTACTTC.

The rearrangement links TRBV18 to TRBJ2-3; D ambiguous. Per germline, CDR1 KGHSH and CDR2 LQKENI. Trimming stripped 3 bases from V and 6 bases from J, with 4 bases between. The CDR3 sequence is 11 residues long. The CDR3 loop is CASSPRDTQYF. CDR3 nucleotide sequence: TGTGCCAGCTCACCTAGGGATACGCAGTATTTT.

The chain employs TRBV5-1 and TRBJ2-1, with 12 bases lining up with TRBD2. This CDR3 comprises 16 residues. The V gene end was trimmed by 0 bases and the J gene end by 5 bases; junction bases not matched to a gene: 3. The V gene's germline CDR1 is SGHRS and CDR2 YFSETQ. Here the CDR3 reads CASSLGGLAGNNEQFF. CDR3 sequence (DNA): TGCGCCAGCAGCTTGGGAGGACTAGCGGGAAACAATGAGCAGTTCTTC.

This chain's CDR3 is CASSSTGGDNEQFF. The CDR3 DNA reads TGTGCCAGCAGTTCCACAGGGGGGGACAATGAGCAGTTCTTC. The chain recombines TRBV6-5 with TRBJ2-1, with D possibly TRBD1 on 8 matching bases. V shed 4 bases and J shed 5 bases, with 12 bases lying between them. From germline, CDR1 is MNHEY and CDR2 SVGAGI. The length of the CDR3 is 14 residues.

J is TRBJ1-1 and V is TRBV7-9; D gene uncertain. Trimming removed 5 bases at V and 7 bases at J, with 17 bases between. The CDR3 totals 14 residues. Germline V lookup: CDR1 SEHNR, CDR2 FQNEAQ (reference sequence). CDR3 loop: CASSPPWRSIEAFF. For the CDR3, the DNA is TGTGCCAGCAGCCCCCCCTGGAGATCAATTGAAGCTTTCTTT.

V is TRBV18 and J is TRBJ1-1; possibly TRBD1 for D (6 bases). Germline CDR1 KGHSH, CDR2 LQKENI. V dropped 3 bases and J dropped 8 bases, with 16 bases sitting between them. The CDR3 totals 14 residues. The DNA for the CDR3 is TGTGCCAGCTCACCTTTGAGGGGGATCGTCGAAGCTTTCTTT. It translates to CASSPLRGIVEAFF.

The J gene is TRBJ2-1, the V gene TRBV4-3, with 7 nucleotides matching TRBD2. The CDR3 consists of 14 residues. Germline V gives CDR1 LGHNA, CDR2 YSLEER. J gave up 8 bases and V 7 bases, and 11 bases lay outside the gene matches. The CDR3 sequence: CASNRAGEGDEQFF. CDR3 sequence (DNA): TGCGCCAGCAACCGGGCGGGAGAGGGCGATGAGCAGTTCTTC.

This clone has only a few counts. The chain carries TRBV4-1 and TRBJ2-1; the D gene is possibly TRBD1 (6 bases). Germline V lookup: CDR1 MGHRA, CDR2 YSYEKL. Trimming removed 1 base at V and 9 bases at J, with 16 bases between. The CDR3 length is 15 residues. This CDR3 reads CASSQGTGFVPEQFF. The CDR3, as DNA: TGCGCCAGCAGCCAAGGAACAGGGTTCGTTCCTGAGCAGTTCTTC.

This rearrangement joins TRBV5-1 to TRBJ2-7; 8 bases match TRBD2. Germline assignment: CDR1 SGHRS and CDR2 YFSETQ. V gave up 1 base and J gave up 5 bases; unmatched junction bases: 5. This CDR3 has 14 amino acids. In DNA, the CDR3 is TGCGCCAGCAGCTTGTGGATCGGGAGGGACGAGCAGTACTTC. Protein product: CASSLWIGRDEQYF.

The V and J genes are TRBV29-1 and TRBJ2-7; D unclear. The CDR3 spans 15 residues. Between the trimmed V and J ends, which lost 4 bases and 0 bases, there was a span of 16 bases. Per germline, CDR1 SQVTM and CDR2 ANQGSEA. In nucleotides, the CDR3 is TGCAGCGTTGGAGAAATGTCGGCTGGCTCCTACGAGCAGTACTTC. Translation: CSVGEMSAGSYEQYF.

The chain joins TRBV9 to TRBJ1-5; tentative D call: TRBD1 (5 bases). Trimming pared 0 bases from V and 9 bases from J, leaving 13 bases between. This CDR3 has 14 amino acids. Looked up from germline, CDR1 is SGDLS and CDR2 is YYNGEE. In DNA, the CDR3 is TGTGCCAGCAGCGTAGCGGCAGGGCAATGGCCCCAGCATTTT. It codes for CASSVAAGQWPQHF. Filled out from reference TRBV9 and TRBJ1-5, the complete variable domain reads DSGVTQTPKHLITATGQRVTLRCSPRSGDLSVYWYQQSLDQGLQFLIQYYNGEERAKGNILERFSAQQFPDLHSELNLSSLELGDSALYFCASSVAAGQWPQHFGDGTRLSIL.

The chain carries TRBV5-8 and TRBJ1-5, with 9 bases aligning to TRBD1. J lost 5 bases, V lost 5 bases, and 11 bases had no gene match. CDR3 length: 16 amino acids. Germline assignment: CDR1 SGHTS and CDR2 YDEGEE. The CDR3 reads CASRPQGQGTHQPQHF. DNA for the CDR3: TGTGCCAGCAGACCGCAGGGACAGGGTACACATCAGCCCCAGCATTTT.

The genes are TRBV5-1 and TRBJ1-2; D might be TRBD1 (6 bases). Between the trimmed V and J ends, which lost 0 bases and 7 bases, there was a span of 7 bases. The germline CDR1 and CDR2 sequences are SGHRS and YFSETQ. The length of the CDR3 is 12 residues. CDR3 nucleotide sequence: TGCGCCAGCAGCTTGGACAGGGTTGGCTACACCTTC. This codes for CASSLDRVGYTF. Together with reference TRBV5-1 and TRBJ1-2, the CDR3 gives the full variable domain: KAGVTQTPRYLIKTRGQQVTLSCSPISGHRSVSWYQQTPGQGLQFLFEYFSETQRNKGNFPGRFSGRQFSNSRSEMNVSTLELGDSALYLCASSLDRVGYTFGSGTRLTVV.